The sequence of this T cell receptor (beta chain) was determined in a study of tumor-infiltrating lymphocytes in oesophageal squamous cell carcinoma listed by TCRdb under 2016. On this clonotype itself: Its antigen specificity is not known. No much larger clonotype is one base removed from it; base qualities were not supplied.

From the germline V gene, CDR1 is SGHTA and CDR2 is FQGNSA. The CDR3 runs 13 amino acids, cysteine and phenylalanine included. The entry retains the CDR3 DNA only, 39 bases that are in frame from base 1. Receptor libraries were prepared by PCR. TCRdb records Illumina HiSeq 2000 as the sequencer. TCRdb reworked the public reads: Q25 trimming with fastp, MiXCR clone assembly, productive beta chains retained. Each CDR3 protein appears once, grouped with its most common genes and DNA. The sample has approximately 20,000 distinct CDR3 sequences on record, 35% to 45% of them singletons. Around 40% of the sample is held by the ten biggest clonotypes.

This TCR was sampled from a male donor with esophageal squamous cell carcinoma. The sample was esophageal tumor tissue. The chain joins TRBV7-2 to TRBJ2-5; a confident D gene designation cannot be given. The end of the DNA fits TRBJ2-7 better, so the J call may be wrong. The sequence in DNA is TGTGCCAGCAGCTTAGTTCGGGTCGACGAGCAGTACTTC. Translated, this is CASSLVRVDEQYF.